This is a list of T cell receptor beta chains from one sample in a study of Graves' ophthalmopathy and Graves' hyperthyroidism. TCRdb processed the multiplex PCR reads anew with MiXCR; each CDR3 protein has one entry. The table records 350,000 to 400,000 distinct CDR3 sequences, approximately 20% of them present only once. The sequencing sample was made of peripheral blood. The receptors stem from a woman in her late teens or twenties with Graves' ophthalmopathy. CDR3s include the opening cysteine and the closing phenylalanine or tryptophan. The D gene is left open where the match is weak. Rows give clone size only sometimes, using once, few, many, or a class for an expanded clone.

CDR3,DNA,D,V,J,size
CASSQGGPWQPQHF,TGTGCCAGCAGCCAAGGGGGGCCGTGGCAGCCCCAGCATTTT,.,TRBV14,TRBJ1-5,many
CASSRVLSPGYEQYF,TGTGCCAGCAGCCGTGTCCTATCCCCAGGGTACGAGCAGTACTTC,.,TRBV7-2,TRBJ2-7,many
CASSRQLGNTEAFF,TGTGCCAGCAGCCGCCAGCTAGGAAACACTGAAGCTTTCTTT,.,TRBV28,TRBJ1-1,many
CASSYRGSVSGELFF,TGTGCCAGCAGTTATCGCGGGAGTGTTTCCGGGGAGCTGTTTTTT,TRBD2,TRBV6-5,TRBJ2-2,.
CASSKTSPGGAGEQYF,TGTGCCAGCAGTAAAACTTCCCCGGGGGGAGCGGGTGAGCAGTACTTC,TRBD2,TRBV28,TRBJ2-7,many
CASSPYRPGAQYF,TGTGCCAGCAGCCCCTACAGGCCGGGGGCCCAGTACTTC,.,TRBV12-3/TRBV12-4,TRBJ2-5,.
CASSKTGWSSGANVLTF,TGTGCCAGCAGTAAGACAGGTTGGAGCTCTGGGGCCAACGTCCTGACTTTC,.,TRBV27,TRBJ2-6,many
CSASASGYSYEQYF,TGCAGTGCCTCCGCTAGCGGATATTCCTACGAGCAGTACTTC,TRBD2,TRBV20-1,TRBJ2-7,many
CASSFVPDEQYF,TGTGCCAGCAGTTTTGTCCCGGACGAGCAGTACTTC,.,TRBV28,TRBJ2-7,many
CASKEQGASNQPQHF,TGTGCCAGCAAAGAACAGGGGGCGAGCAATCAGCCCCAGCATTTT,TRBD1,TRBV12-3/TRBV12-4,TRBJ1-5,.
CASSLRINIQYF,TGTGCCAGCTCACTACGTATAAACATTCAGTACTTC,.,TRBV18,TRBJ2-4,many
CASSLTGGRSPLHF,TGTGCCAGCAGCCTGACAGGGGGCAGATCACCCCTCCACTTT,TRBD1,TRBV7-2,TRBJ1-6,many
CASGMDRGNYYEQYF,TGTGCCAGCGGCATGGACAGGGGAAATTACTACGAGCAGTACTTC,TRBD1,TRBV7-2,TRBJ2-7,many
CASSPSGSSTEAFF,TGTGCCAGCAGCCCCTCGGGTTCAAGCACTGAAGCTTTCTTT,.,TRBV28,TRBJ1-1,many
CASIPFRGSGELFF,TGTGCCAGCATCCCTTTCAGGGGATCCGGGGAGCTGTTTTTT,.,TRBV12-3/TRBV12-4,TRBJ2-2,many
CASSYRGMNTEAFF,TGTGCCAGCAGTTATCGGGGCATGAACACTGAAGCTTTCTTT,.,TRBV6-5,TRBJ1-1,many
CATQGLNTEAFF,TGTGCCACCCAGGGGTTGAACACTGAAGCTTTCTTT,.,TRBV6-2/TRBV6-3,TRBJ1-1,.
CASSVARGGGETQYF,TGTGCCAGCAGCGTAGCTCGGGGGGGCGGGGAGACCCAGTACTTC,TRBD2,TRBV9,TRBJ2-5,.